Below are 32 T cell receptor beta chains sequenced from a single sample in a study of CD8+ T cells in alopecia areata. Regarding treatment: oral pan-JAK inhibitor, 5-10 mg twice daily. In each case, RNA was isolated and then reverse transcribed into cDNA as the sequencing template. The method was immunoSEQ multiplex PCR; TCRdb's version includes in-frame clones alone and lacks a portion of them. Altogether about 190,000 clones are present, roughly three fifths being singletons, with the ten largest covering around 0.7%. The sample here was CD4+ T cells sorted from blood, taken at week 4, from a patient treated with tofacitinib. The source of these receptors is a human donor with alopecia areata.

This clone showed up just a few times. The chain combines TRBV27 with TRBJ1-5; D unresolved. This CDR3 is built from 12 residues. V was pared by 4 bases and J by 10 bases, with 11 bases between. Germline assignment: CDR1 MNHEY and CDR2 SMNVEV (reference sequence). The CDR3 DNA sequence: TGTGCCAGCAGTTCAGACATCGGACCCCAGCATTTT. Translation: CASSSDIGPQHF.

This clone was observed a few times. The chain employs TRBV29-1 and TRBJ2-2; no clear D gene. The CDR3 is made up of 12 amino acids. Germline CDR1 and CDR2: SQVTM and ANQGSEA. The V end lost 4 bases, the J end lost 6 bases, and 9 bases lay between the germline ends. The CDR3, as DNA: TGCAGCGTTGTCCCCGGGTCCGGGGAGCTGTTTTTT. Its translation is CSVVPGSGELFF.

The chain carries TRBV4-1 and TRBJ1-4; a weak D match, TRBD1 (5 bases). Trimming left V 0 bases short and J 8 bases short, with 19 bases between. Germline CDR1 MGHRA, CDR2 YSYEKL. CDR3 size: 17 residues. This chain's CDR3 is CASSQDSWDPRTEKLFF. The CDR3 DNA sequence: TGCGCCAGCAGCCAAGATTCGTGGGACCCTCGAACCGAAAAACTGTTTTTT.

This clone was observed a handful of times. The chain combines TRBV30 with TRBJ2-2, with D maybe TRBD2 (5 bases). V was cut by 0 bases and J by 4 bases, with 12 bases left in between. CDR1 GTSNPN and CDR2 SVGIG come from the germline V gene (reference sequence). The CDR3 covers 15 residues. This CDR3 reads CAWSVLGLGTGELFF. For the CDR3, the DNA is TGTGCCTGGAGTGTACTAGGGTTGGGCACCGGGGAGCTGTTTTTT.

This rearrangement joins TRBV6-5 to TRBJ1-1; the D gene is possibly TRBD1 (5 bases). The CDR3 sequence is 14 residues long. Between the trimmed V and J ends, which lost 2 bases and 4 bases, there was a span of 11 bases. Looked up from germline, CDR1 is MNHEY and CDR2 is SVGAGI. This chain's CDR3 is CASSYPGGSTEAFF. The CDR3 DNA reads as TGTGCCAGCAGTTACCCGGGGGGGTCCACTGAAGCTTTCTTT.

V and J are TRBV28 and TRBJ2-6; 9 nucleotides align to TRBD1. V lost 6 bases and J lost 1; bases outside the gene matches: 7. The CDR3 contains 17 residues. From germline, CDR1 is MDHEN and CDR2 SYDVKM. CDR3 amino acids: CASRGQGQFSGANVLTF. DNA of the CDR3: TGTGCCAGCAGGGGACAGGGCCAATTTTCTGGGGCCAACGTCCTGACTTTC.

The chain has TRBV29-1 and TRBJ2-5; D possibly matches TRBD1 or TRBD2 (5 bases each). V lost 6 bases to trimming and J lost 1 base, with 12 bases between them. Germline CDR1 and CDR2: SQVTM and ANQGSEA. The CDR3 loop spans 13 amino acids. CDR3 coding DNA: TGCAGCGTCCGGGACGAACTCCAAGAGACCCAGTACTTC. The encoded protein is CSVRDELQETQYF. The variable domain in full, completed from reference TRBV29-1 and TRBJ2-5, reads SAVISQKPSRDICQRGTSLTIQCQVDSQVTMMFWYRQQPGQSLTLIATANQGSEATYESGFVIDKFPISRPNLTFSTLTVSNMSPEDSSIYLCSVRDELQETQYFGPGTRLLVL.

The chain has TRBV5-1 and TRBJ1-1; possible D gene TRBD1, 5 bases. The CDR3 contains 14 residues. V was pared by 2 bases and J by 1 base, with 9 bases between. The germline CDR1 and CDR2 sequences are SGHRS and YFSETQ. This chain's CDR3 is CASSFQTENTEAFF. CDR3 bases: TGCGCCAGCAGCTTCCAGACAGAGAACACTGAAGCTTTCTTT.

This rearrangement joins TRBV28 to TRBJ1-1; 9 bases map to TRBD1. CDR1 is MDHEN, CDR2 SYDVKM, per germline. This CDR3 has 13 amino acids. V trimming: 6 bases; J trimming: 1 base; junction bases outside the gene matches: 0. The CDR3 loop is CASRGQGNTEAFF. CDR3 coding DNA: TGTGCCAGCAGGGGACAGGGGAACACTGAAGCTTTCTTT.

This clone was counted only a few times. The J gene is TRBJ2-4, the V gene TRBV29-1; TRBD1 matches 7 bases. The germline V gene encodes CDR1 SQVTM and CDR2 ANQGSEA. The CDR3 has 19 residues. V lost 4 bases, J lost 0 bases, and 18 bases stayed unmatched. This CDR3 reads CSVGGIVDRVSLAKNIQYF. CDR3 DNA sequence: TGCAGCGTTGGGGGGATAGTTGACAGGGTCTCCTTAGCCAAAAACATTCAGTACTTC.

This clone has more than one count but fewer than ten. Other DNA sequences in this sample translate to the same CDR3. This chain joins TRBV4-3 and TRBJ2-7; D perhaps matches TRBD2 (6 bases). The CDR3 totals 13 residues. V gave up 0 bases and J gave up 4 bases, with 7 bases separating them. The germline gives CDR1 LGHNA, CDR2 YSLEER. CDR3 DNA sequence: TGCGCCAGCAGCCAAGATCGGGGGTACGAGCAGTACTTC. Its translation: CASSQDRGYEQYF.

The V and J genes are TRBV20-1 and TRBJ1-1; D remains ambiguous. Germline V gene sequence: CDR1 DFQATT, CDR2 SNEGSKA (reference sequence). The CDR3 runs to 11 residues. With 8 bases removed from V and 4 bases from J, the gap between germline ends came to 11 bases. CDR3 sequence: CSPLGSTEAFF. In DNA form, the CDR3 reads TGCAGTCCACTTGGCAGCACTGAAGCTTTCTTT.

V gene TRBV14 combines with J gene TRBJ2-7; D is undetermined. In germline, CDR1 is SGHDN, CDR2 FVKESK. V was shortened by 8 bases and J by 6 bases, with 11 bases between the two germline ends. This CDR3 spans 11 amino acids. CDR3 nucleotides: TGTGCCAGCGGACCAGGCGGCGAGCAGTACTTC. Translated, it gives CASGPGGEQYF. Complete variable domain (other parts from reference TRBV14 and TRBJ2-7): EAGVTQFPSHSVIEKGQTVTLRCDPISGHDNLYWYRRVMGKEIKFLLHFVKESKQDESGMPNNRFLAERTGGTYSTLKVQPAELEDSGVYFCASGPGGEQYFGPGTRLTVT.

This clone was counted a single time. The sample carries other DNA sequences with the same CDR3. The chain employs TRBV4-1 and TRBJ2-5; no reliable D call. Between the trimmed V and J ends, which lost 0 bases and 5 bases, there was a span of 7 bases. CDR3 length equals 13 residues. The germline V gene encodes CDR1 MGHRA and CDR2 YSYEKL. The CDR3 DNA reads TGCGCCAGCAGCCAAGATCGGCGGGAGACCCAGTACTTC. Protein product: CASSQDRRETQYF.

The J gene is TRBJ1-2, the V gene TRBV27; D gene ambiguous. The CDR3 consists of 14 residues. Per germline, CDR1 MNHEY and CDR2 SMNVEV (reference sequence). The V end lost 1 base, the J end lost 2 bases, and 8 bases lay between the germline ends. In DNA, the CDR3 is TGTGCCAGCAGTTTATGGGGTGGCAACTATGGCTACACCTTC. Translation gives CASSLWGGNYGYTF.

The CDR3 here is CASSEIGLNNEQFF. The DNA for the CDR3 is TGTGCCAGCAGCGAAATCGGACTTAACAATGAGCAGTTCTTC. V is TRBV7-9 and J is TRBJ2-1; D is possibly TRBD2 (5 bases). Germline CDR1 reads SEHNR; CDR2 reads FQNEAQ (reference sequence). V shed 5 bases and J shed 5 bases, with 13 bases lying between them. The CDR3 runs 14 residues.

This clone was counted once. This CDR3 reads CASSDSRAKNIQYF. The CDR3 nucleotides are TGTGCCAGCAGTGATTCCAGGGCCAAAAACATTCAGTACTTC. The chain combines TRBV2 with TRBJ2-4; D uncertain. Germline loops: CDR1 SNHLY, CDR2 FYNNEI. Trimming removed 3 bases at V and 1 base at J, with 7 bases between. The CDR3 sequence is 14 residues long.

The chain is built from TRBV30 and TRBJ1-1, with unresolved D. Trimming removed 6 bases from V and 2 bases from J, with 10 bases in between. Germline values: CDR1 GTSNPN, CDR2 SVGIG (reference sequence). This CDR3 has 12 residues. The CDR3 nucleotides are TGTGCCTGTTACAAGGGAAACACTGAAGCTTTCTTT. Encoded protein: CACYKGNTEAFF. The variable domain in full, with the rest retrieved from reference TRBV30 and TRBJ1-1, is SQTIHQWPATLVQPVGSPLSLECTVEGTSNPNLYWYRQAAGRGLQLLFYSVGIGQISSEVPQNLSASRPQDRQFILSSKKLLLSDSGFYLCACYKGNTEAFFGQGTRLTVV.

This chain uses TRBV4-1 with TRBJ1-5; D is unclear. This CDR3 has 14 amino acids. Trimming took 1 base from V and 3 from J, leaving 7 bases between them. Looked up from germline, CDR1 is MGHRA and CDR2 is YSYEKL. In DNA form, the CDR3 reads TGCGCCAGCAGCCAAGGTAGGGCCAATCAGCCCCAGCATTTT. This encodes CASSQGRANQPQHF.

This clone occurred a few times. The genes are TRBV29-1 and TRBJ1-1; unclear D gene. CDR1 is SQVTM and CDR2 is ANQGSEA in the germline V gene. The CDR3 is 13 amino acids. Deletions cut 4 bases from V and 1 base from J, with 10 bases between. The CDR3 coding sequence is TGCAGCGTTGTCTCAGGCCAGAACACTGAAGCTTTCTTT. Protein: CSVVSGQNTEAFF.

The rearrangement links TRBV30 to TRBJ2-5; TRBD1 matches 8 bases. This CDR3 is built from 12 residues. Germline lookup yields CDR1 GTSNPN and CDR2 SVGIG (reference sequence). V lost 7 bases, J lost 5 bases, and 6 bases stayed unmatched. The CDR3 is CASTGGGETQYF. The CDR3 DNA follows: TGTGCCTCCACAGGGGGTGGTGAGACCCAGTACTTC.

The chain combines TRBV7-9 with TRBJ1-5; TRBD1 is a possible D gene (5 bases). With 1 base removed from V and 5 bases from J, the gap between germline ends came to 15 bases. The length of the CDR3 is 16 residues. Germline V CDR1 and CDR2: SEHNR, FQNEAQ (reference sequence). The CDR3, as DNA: TGTGCCAGCAGCTTAGTTGAGGGGATCGAGGATCAGCCCCAGCATTTT. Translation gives CASSLVEGIEDQPQHF.

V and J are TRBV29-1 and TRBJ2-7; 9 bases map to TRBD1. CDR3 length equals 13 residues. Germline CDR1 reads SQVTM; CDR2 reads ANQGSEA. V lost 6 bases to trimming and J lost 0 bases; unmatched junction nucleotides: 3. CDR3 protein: CSVGQGNSYEQYF. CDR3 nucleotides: TGCAGCGTCGGACAGGGGAACTCCTACGAGCAGTACTTC.

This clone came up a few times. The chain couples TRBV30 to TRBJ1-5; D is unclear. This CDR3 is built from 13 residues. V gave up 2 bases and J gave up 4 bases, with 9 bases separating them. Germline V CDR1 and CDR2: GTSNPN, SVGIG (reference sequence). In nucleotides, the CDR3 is TGTGCCTGGAGTCCTTCCCAAAATCAGCCCCAGCATTTT. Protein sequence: CAWSPSQNQPQHF.

The CDR3 DNA is TGTGCCTGGAATCGTATCGCAAAAGCAGGCCAAGCTTTCTTT. Protein sequence: CAWNRIAKAGQAFF. The J gene is TRBJ1-1, the V gene TRBV30; D unclear. The germline gives CDR1 GTSNPN, CDR2 SVGIG (reference sequence). The CDR3 spans 14 residues. V shed 4 bases and J shed 9 bases, with 21 bases lying between them.

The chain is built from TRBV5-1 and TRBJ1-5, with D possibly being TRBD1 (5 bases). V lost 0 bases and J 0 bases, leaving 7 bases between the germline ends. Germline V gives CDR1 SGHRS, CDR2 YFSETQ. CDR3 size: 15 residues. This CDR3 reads CASSLEGDSNQPQHF. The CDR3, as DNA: TGCGCCAGCAGCTTGGAAGGGGATAGCAATCAGCCCCAGCATTTT.

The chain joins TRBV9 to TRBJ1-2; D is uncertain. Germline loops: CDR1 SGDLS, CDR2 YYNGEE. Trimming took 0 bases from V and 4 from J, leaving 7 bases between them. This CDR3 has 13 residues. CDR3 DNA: TGTGCCAGCAGCGTAGGATTGTCCTATGGCTACACCTTC. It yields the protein CASSVGLSYGYTF.

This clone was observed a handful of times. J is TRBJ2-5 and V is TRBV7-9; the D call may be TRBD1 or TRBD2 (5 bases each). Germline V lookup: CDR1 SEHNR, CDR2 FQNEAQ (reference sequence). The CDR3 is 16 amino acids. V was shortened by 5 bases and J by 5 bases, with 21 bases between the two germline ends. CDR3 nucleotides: TGTGCCAGCAGCACCCCCGGGACCAGTAGGGCTGAGACCCAGTACTTC. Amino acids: CASSTPGTSRAETQYF.

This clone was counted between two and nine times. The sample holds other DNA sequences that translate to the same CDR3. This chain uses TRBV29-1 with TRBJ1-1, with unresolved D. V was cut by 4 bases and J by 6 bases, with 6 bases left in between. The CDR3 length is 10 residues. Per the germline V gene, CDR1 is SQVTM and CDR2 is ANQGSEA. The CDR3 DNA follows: TGCAGCGTTGGAACAGCTGAAGCTTTCTTT. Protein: CSVGTAEAFF. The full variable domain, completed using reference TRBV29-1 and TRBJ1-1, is SAVISQKPSRDICQRGTSLTIQCQVDSQVTMMFWYRQQPGQSLTLIATANQGSEATYESGFVIDKFPISRPNLTFSTLTVSNMSPEDSSIYLCSVGTAEAFFGQGTRLTVV.

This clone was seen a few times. The CDR3 reads CASRLVGEQFF. CDR3 nucleotides: TGTGCCAGCAGATTAGTTGGTGAGCAGTTCTTC. The chain links TRBV28 to TRBJ2-1; D call uncertain. V dropped 6 bases and J dropped 9 bases, with 9 bases sitting between them. Germline V gene data show CDR1 as MDHEN and CDR2 as SYDVKM. The CDR3 is 11 residues long.

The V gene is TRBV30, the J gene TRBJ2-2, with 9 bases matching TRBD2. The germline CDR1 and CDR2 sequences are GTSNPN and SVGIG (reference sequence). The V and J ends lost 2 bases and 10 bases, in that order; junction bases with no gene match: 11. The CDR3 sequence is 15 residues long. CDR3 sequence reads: CAWSKKAGGPEELFF. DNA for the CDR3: TGTGCCTGGAGTAAGAAGGCGGGAGGGCCCGAGGAGCTGTTTTTT.

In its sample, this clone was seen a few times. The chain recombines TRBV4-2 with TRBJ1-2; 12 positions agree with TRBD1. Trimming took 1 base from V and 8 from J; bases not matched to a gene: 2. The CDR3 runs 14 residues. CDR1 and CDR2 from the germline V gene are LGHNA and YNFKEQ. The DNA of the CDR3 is TGTGCCAGCAGCCAAGCCGGGACAGGGGGCGGCTACACCTTC. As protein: CASSQAGTGGGYTF.